Following are 5 T cell receptor beta chains from one sample sequenced in a study of blood T cells in healthy people across ages. A J-beta primer mix and a sample-barcoded 5' primer were used in a second PCR of about 6 to 12 cycles. Using its own MiXCR run on the 5' RACE reads, TCRdb lists one record per CDR3 protein. The sample lists roughly 700,000 distinct CDR3 sequences; about 52% were seen once. Sequenced: blood. These receptors were obtained from a woman aged 55-70 years in good health.

To note about this clonotype: Its ends do not fully match the called genes, so a read error is possible. V is TRBV6-1 and J is TRBJ2-1; 11 nucleotides align to TRBD2. The J call is uncertain, as TRBJ2-7 better fits the DNA end. In germline, CDR1 is MNHNS, CDR2 SASEGT. The CDR3 spans 15 residues. For the CDR3, the DNA is TGTGCCAGCAGTCAAGCGACTAGCGGGACTAATGAGCAGTACTTC. Its protein product is CASSQATSGTNEQYF.

The chain joins TRBV29-1 to TRBJ2-5; weak D call: TRBD2 (6 bases). The end of the DNA is better explained by TRBJ2-4, so the J call may be wrong. Looked up from germline, CDR1 is SQVTM and CDR2 is ANQGSEA. The CDR3 runs to 15 residues. This CDR3 reads CSVKATGVSKNIQYF. The CDR3 bases are TGCAGCGTTAAAGCGACGGGGGTATCCAAAAACATTCAGTACTTC.

As DNA, the CDR3 is TGTGCCACCAGTGATTTCAGCGGAGGGGCCTACAATGAGCAGTTCTTC. Its translation is CATSDFSGGAYNEQFF. The gene calls are TRBV24-1 and TRBJ2-1, with TRBD2 as a possible D gene (6 bases). CDR1 KGHDR and CDR2 SFDVKD come from the germline V gene. This CDR3 has 16 residues. The V end lost 1 base, the J end lost 2 bases, and 11 bases lay between the germline ends.

This chain uses TRBV2 with TRBJ2-2; 9 bases are shared with TRBD1. J gave up 4 bases and V 6 bases, and 3 bases lay outside the gene matches. Germline-derived CDR1 and CDR2 are SNHLY and FYNNEI. This CDR3 is 14 amino acids long. The chain's CDR3 is CASRGQGSTGELFF. CDR3 nucleotides: TGTGCCAGCAGGGGACAGGGAAGCACCGGGGAGCTGTTTTTT.

This clonotype has just a few counts. The chain joins TRBV29-1 to TRBJ2-3, with 10 bases lining up with TRBD1. The CDR3 covers 12 residues. Looked up from germline, CDR1 is SQVTM and CDR2 is ANQGSEA. After removal of 7 bases from V and 8 bases from J, the junction contained 6 bases not matched to a gene. CDR3 region: CSGGTGEGTQYF. The CDR3 DNA sequence: TGCAGCGGGGGGACAGGGGAGGGTACGCAGTATTTT.